The sequence of this T cell receptor beta chain was determined in a study of blood T cell repertoires in COVID-19. The assay was immunoSEQ multiplex PCR, and TCRdb's table has in-frame clones only and misses some. The sample has roughly 230,000 clones, about 85% seen once; the top ten hold about 7%. The V gene's germline CDR1 is MNHEY and CDR2 SVGEGT. The CDR3 spans 14 residues. Trimming took off 10 bases at V and 0 bases at J, with 15 bases between the two ends. The specimen was PBMCs or T cells enriched from blood (not recorded which). The receptor comes from a woman aged 50 to 60 who had been exposed to COVID-19. This chain uses TRBV6-2 or TRBV6-3 with TRBJ1-1; no clear D gene. The CDR3 protein is CATTPRGVNTEAFF. The CDR3 DNA is TGTGCCACCACCCCTCGGGGAGTGAACACTGAAGCTTTCTTT.